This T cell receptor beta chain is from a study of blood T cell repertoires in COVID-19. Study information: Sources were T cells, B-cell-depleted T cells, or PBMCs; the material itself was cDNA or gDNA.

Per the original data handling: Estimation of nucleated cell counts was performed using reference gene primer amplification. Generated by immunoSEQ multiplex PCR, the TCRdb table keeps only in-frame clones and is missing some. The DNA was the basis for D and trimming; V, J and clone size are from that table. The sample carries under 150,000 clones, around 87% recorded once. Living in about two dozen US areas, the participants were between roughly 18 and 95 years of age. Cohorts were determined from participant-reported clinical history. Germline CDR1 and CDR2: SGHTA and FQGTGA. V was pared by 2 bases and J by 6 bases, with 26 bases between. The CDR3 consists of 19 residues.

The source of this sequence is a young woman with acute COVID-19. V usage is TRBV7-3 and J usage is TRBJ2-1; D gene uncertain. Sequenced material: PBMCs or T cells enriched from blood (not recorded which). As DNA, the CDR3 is TGTGCCAGCAGCTTATTTGCCGGAACCCGCGGATACCAATCCAATGAGCAGTTCTTC. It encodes CASSLFAGTRGYQSNEQFF.